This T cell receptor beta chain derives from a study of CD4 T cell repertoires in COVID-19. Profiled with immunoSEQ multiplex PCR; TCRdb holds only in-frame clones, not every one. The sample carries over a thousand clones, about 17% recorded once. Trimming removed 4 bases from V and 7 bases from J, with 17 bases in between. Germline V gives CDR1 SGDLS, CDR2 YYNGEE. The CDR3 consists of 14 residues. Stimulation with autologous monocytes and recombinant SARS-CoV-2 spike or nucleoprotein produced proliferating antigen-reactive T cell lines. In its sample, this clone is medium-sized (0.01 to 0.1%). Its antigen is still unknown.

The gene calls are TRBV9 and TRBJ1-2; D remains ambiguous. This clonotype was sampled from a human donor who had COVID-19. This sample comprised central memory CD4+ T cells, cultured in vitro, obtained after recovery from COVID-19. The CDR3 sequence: CASSPTSGRFGYTF. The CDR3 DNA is TGTGCCAGCAGCCCAACCTCGGGAAGGTTTGGCTACACCTTC.